The 3 T cell receptor beta chains listed next were all sequenced from one sample in a study of T cells in Graves' hyperthyroidism and ophthalmopathy. RNA transcripts served as the template for amplifying TCR beta CDR3 regions. The study used the HTBI primer set for a first-round RT-PCR of the TCR CDR3. TCRdb independently ran MiXCR on the multiplex PCR reads; one entry per CDR3 protein. This table holds some 300,000 distinct CDR3 sequences, roughly 17% found once. The sample was blood. Source of these receptors: a man aged 25-45 years with Graves' hyperthyroidism.

This clonotype has ten or more counts. The chain has TRBV11-3 and TRBJ2-1; D possibly matches TRBD1 or TRBD2 (6 bases each). This CDR3 is built from 16 residues. CDR1 and CDR2 from the germline V gene are SGHNT and YENEEA. V was cut by 1 base and J by 6 bases, with 16 bases left in between. The CDR3 reads CASSLARGLRPNEQFF. CDR3 nucleotides: TGTGCCAGCAGCTTAGCTCGGGGGCTTCGCCCCAATGAGCAGTTCTTC.

This clonotype was seen a handful of times. The chain recombines TRBV20-1 with TRBJ1-3; the D is unclear. The V gene's germline CDR1 is DFQATT and CDR2 SNEGSKA (reference sequence). V was shortened by 3 bases and J by 2 bases, with 8 bases between the two germline ends. There are 13 residues in the CDR3. In DNA form, the CDR3 reads TGCAGTGCTAGGGAGGGTACTGGAAACACCATATATTTT. Amino acids: CSAREGTGNTIYF.

Many counts were recorded for this clonotype. The CDR3 sequence is CASSLGTEFEKYF. In nucleotides, the CDR3 is TGTGCCAGCAGCTTAGGGACCGAATTTGAAAAGTACTTC. The rearrangement joins TRBV7-9 to TRBJ2-5; D call uncertain. The V gene's germline CDR1 is SEHNR and CDR2 FQNEAQ (reference sequence). The CDR3 is made up of 13 amino acids. V lost 1 base, J lost 12 bases, and 15 bases lay in between. The complete variable domain, with remaining parts taken from reference TRBV7-9 and TRBJ2-5, reads DTGVSQNPRHKITKRGQNVTFRCDPISEHNRLYWYRQTLGQGPEFLTYFQNEAQLEKSRLLSDRFSAERPKGSFSTLEIQRTEQGDSAMYLCASSLGTEFEKYFGPGTRLLVL.